The present T cell receptor (beta chain) was sequenced within a study of CD8+ T cells in alopecia areata. Overall study findings and caveats: It was less clear whether patients shared TCRs than it was in mice, possibly because of HLA.

The CDR3 sequence is 14 residues long. Germline V CDR1 and CDR2: SGHRS, YFSETQ. V was cut by 0 bases and J by 2 bases, with 8 bases left in between. Treatment given: oral pan-JAK inhibitor, 5-10 mg twice daily. Alopecia areata patients provided lesional scalp punch biopsies and peripheral blood. It was cDNA, reverse transcribed from extracted RNA, that served as the sequencing template. Sequenced by immunoSEQ multiplex PCR; TCRdb stores in-frame clones only, minus some. The sample comprises about 260,000 clones, 60% of which are singletons, and about 0.93% rests with the top ten. This clone was counted only a few times. Its antigen remains unidentified.

V gene TRBV5-1 combines with J gene TRBJ1-2, with a possible D match to TRBD1 (5 bases). The source was CD4+ T cells sorted from blood, collected at approximately week 52, from a patient treated with tofacitinib. This sequence originates from a human donor with alopecia areata. CDR3 loop: CASSLDPGNYGYTF. CDR3 nucleotides: TGCGCCAGCAGCTTGGACCCAGGGAACTATGGCTACACCTTC. The full variable domain, with the rest looked up from reference TRBV5-1 and TRBJ1-2, is KAGVTQTPRYLIKTRGQQVTLSCSPISGHRSVSWYQQTPGQGLQFLFEYFSETQRNKGNFPGRFSGRQFSNSRSEMNVSTLELGDSALYLCASSLDPGNYGYTFGSGTRLTVV.